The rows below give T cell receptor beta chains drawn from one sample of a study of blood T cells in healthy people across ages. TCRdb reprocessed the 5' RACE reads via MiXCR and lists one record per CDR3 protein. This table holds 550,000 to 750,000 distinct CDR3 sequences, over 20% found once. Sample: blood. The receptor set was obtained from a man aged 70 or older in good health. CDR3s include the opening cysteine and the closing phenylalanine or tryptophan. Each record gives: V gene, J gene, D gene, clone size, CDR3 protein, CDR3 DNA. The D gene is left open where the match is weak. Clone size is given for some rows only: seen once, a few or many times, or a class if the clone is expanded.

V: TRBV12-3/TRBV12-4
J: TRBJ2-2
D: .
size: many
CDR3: CASSDGTGTGELFF
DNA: TGTGCCAGCAGTGACGGGACGGGCACCGGGGAGCTGTTTTTT

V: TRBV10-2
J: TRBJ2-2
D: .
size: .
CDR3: CASTLDPGQNTGELFF
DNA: TGCGCCAGCACCCTGGACCCCGGACAGAACACCGGGGAGCTGTTTTTT

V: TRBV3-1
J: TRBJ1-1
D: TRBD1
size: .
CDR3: CASSQVWDSRNTEAFF
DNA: TGTGCCAGCAGCCAAGTTTGGGACAGTAGAAACACTGAAGCTTTCTTT

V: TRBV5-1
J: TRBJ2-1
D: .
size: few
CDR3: CASSLAKGVQSSSYNEQFF
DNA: TGCGCCAGCAGCTTGGCCAAAGGGGTCCAATCGAGCTCCTACAATGAGCAGTTCTTC

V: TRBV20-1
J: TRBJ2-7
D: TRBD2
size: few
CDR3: CSARDTPSGSLSYEQYF
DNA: TGCAGTGCTAGAGATACCCCTAGCGGGAGCCTCTCCTACGAGCAGTACTTC

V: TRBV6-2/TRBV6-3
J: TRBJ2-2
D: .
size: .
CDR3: CASRGGNSNTGELFF
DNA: TGTGCCAGCAGGGGGGGCAACTCGAACACCGGGGAGCTGTTTTTT

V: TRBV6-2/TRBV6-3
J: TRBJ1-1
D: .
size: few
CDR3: CASSYSASRVEAFF
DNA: TGTGCCAGCAGTTACTCCGCCTCCAGGGTTGAAGCTTTCTTT

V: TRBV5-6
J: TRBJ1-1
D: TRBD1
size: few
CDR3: CASSLIPGQGASEAFF
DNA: TGTGCCAGCAGCTTGATACCGGGACAGGGGGCTTCTGAAGCTTTCTTT

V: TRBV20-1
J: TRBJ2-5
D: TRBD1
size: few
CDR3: CSARDRGPETQYF
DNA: TGCAGTGCTCGGGACAGGGGGCCGGAGACCCAGTACTTC

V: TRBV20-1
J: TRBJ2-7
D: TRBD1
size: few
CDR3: CSAREEGAGREQYF
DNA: TGCAGTGCTAGAGAAGAGGGGGCAGGTCGCGAGCAGTACTTC

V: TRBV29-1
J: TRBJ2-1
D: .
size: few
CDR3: CSVELGRVGEQFF
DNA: TGCAGCGTTGAACTAGGCAGGGTCGGTGAGCAGTTCTTC

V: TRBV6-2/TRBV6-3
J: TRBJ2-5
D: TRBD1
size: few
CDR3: CASSYPPGQGSGYF
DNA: TGTGCCAGCAGTTACCCACCCGGACAGGGTTCGGGGTACTTC

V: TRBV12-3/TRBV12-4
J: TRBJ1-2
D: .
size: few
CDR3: CASSWLGVYGYTF
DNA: TGTGCCAGCAGCTGGCTGGGTGTATATGGCTACACCTTC

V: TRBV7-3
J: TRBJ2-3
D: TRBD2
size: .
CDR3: CARSPIAGVGTDTQYF
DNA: TGTGCCCGCAGCCCAATAGCGGGAGTGGGCACAGATACGCAGTATTTT

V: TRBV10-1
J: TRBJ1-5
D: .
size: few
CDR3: CASSITAGETYSNQPQHF
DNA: TGCGCCAGCAGTATAACGGCAGGGGAGACCTATAGCAATCAGCCCCAGCATTTT

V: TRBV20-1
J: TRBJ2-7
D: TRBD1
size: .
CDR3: CSASPTGAKEQYF
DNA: TGCAGTGCTAGCCCGACAGGGGCGAAAGAGCAGTACTTC

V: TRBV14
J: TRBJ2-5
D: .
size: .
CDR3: CASSQVGGAQYF
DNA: TGTGCCAGCAGCCAAGTAGGTGGGGCACAGTACTTC

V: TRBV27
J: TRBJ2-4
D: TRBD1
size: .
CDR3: CASSLDRDTHIQYF
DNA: TGTGCCAGCAGTTTGGACAGGGACACACACATTCAGTACTTC

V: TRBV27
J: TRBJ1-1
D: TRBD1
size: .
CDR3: CATAPGQGVFGAFF
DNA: TGTGCCACAGCCCCGGGACAGGGTGTGTTTGGAGCTTTCTTT

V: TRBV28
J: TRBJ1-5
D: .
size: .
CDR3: CASRRRQDRQPQHF
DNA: TGTGCCAGCAGACGCAGACAGGATAGGCAGCCCCAGCATTTT

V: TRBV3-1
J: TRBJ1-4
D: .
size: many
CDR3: CASSLRTTNEKLFF
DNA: TGTGCCAGCAGTCTCAGAACAACTAATGAAAAACTGTTTTTT

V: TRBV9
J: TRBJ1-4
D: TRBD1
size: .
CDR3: CASSAEWDRVGEEKLFF
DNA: TGTGCCAGCAGCGCCGAGTGGGACAGGGTAGGGGAGGAAAAACTGTTTTTT

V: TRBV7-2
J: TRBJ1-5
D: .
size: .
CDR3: CASSLEARAQPQHF
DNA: TGTGCCAGCAGCTTAGAGGCGAGGGCTCAGCCCCAGCATTTT

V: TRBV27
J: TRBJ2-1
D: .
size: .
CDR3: CASSLSRGEEQFF
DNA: TGTGCCAGCAGTTTATCGCGCGGCGAGGAGCAGTTCTTC